The 8 T cell receptor beta chains below all came from one sample that was sequenced in a study of T cell repertoires in cytomegalovirus infection. TCRdb analysed the reads with MiXCR anew, one entry per CDR3 protein. This sample has 650,000 to 900,000 distinct CDR3 sequences; almost 30% occur once, and the top ten carry around 14%. The antigens these receptors bind are not known. The source was cultured CD8+ T cells from PBMCs, collected from culture after CMV antigen stimulation. All receptors come from a human donor in good health (CMV status not recorded). Some clones in this sample may be carry-over from other donors' samples.

V usage is TRBV29-1 and J usage is TRBJ1-2; D is ambiguous. The germline V gene encodes CDR1 SQVTM and CDR2 ANQGSEA. Trimming stripped 1 base from V and 12 bases from J, with 12 bases between. The CDR3 loop spans 11 amino acids. The CDR3 region has the DNA TGCAGCGTTGAAGGGGTCTGGGAGAACACCTTC. It specifies CSVEGVWENTF.

The V call is TRBV29-1, the J call TRBJ1-1, with D hard to call. V was clipped by 6 bases and J by 1 base, with 9 bases between them. Per germline, CDR1 SQVTM and CDR2 ANQGSEA. This CDR3 spans 12 amino acids. In nucleotides, the CDR3 is TGCAGCGTGAACCCCGGGAACACTGAAGCTTTCTTT. It yields the protein CSVNPGNTEAFF.

The chain combines TRBV4-1 with TRBJ2-1; a possible D gene is TRBD1 (5 bases). Per germline, CDR1 MGHRA and CDR2 YSYEKL. V was clipped by 0 bases and J by 2 bases, with 8 bases between them. The CDR3 runs 15 residues. The CDR3 bases are TGCGCCAGCAGCCAAGAGCCAGGGCCCTACAATGAGCAGTTCTTC. Protein: CASSQEPGPYNEQFF.

The chain carries TRBV2 and TRBJ2-5; TRBD1 matches at 7 bases. V lost 3 bases, J lost 4 bases, and 8 bases stayed unmatched. Germline loops: CDR1 SNHLY, CDR2 FYNNEI. This CDR3 is 15 amino acids long. As DNA, the CDR3 is TGTGCCAGCAGTGAGGGTCTGACAGGGACAGAGACCCAGTACTTC. This sequence encodes CASSEGLTGTETQYF.

The J gene is TRBJ1-1, the V gene TRBV6-2 or TRBV6-3; TRBD1 matches at 12 bases. The CDR3 runs 17 residues. The germline V gene has CDR1 MNHEY and CDR2 SVGEGT. V trimming: 4 bases; J trimming: 5 bases; junction bases outside the gene matches: 11. CDR3 in amino acids: CASSSGTGGLVETEAFF. CDR3 nucleotides: TGTGCCAGCAGTTCAGGGACAGGGGGCTTGGTTGAGACTGAAGCTTTCTTT.

This clonotype was observed a few times. This rearrangement joins TRBV6-5 to TRBJ2-7; 8 nucleotides agree with TRBD2. V lost 5 bases to trimming and J lost 6 bases; unmatched junction nucleotides: 3. Germline CDR1 reads MNHEY; CDR2 reads SVGAGI. The CDR3 sequence is 12 residues long. CDR3 residues: CASSHGGVEQYF. CDR3 DNA: TGTGCCAGCAGTCACGGGGGGGTCGAGCAGTACTTC.

The rearrangement links TRBV6-1 to TRBJ2-3, with 11 bases identical to TRBD2. Germline assignment: CDR1 MNHNS and CDR2 SASEGT. Trimming removed 8 bases from V and 6 bases from J; junction bases left unmatched: 13. The CDR3 has 16 residues. The CDR3 bases are TGTGCCAGCTCTGGTGGACTAGCGGGTATAATGGATACGCAGTATTTT. Its translation is CASSGGLAGIMDTQYF.

The chain joins TRBV20-1 to TRBJ1-5; TRBD1 might be the D (6 bases). The CDR3 extends over 13 amino acids. V gave up 1 base and J gave up 6 bases, with 10 bases separating them. Germline assignment: CDR1 DFQATT and CDR2 SNEGSKA (reference sequence). The CDR3 protein is CSARVGAGQPQHF. In DNA, the CDR3 is TGCAGTGCTAGAGTGGGGGCGGGTCAGCCCCAGCATTTT.